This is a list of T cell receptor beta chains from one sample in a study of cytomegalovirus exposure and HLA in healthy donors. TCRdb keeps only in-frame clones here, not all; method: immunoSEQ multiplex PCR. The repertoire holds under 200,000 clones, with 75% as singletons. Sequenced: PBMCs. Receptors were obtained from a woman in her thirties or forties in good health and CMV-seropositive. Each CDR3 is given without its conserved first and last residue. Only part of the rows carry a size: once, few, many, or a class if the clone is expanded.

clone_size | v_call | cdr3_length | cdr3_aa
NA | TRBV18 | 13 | ASSPPGGRGETQY
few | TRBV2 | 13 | ASRGASSGANVLT
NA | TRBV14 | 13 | ASSHSGQERETQY
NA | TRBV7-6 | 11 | ASSSGRNTEAF
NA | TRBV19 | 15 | ASSRNGLDRGTGELF
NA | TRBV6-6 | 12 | ASSYSAGYNEQF
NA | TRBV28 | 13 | ASSFSSSGSGEQF
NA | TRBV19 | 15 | ASSSSTSGKSYNEQF
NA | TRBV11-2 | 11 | ASSQVLNTEAF
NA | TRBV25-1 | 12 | ASRGLSPYNEQF
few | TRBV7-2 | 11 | ASSLGQGLSYT
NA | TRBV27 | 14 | ASSRGTSGRSYEQY
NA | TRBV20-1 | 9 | SARQGQGYT
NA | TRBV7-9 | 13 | ASSQPGREGYGYT
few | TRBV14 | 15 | ASSRGLAGGPADTQY
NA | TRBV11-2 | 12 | ASSKGLDPDTQY
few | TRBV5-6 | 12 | ASSLRDYFYGYT
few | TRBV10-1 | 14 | ASSEFYGRAYNEQF
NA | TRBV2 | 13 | ASSKQGSGNQPQH
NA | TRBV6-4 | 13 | ASSQDSADTGELF
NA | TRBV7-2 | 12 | ASSDRDYLDTQY
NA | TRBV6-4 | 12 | ASSPLVCQSGQY
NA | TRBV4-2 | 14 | ASSQEGTTGTGELF
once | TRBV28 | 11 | ASSFSSPNEQF
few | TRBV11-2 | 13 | ASSLEERASREQY
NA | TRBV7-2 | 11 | ASKVQANTEAF
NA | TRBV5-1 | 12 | ASSRDSSGNTIY
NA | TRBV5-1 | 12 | ASSLGGGQETQY
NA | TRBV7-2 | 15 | ASSLSRFSVHTDTQY
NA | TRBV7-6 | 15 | ASSLVGTSGSSGELF
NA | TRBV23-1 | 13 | ASSHPQVLYTEAF
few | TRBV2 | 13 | ASSRTANPTGELF
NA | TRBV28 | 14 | ASSEPLGLTNTEAF
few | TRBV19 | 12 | ASSTSGYTDTQY
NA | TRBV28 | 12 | ASILRDSYNEQF
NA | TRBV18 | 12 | ASSPDAGGYEQY
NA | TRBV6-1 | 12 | ASSVNGANEKLF
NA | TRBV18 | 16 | ASSRGTSGNAGANVLT
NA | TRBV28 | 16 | ASTPLMPQFRAKNIQY
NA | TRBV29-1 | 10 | SASSSYNEQF
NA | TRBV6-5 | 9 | ASGGATEAF
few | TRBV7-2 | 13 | ASSLAGAGTTEAF
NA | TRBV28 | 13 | ASSPGTGGSGPQH
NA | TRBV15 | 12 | ATSTHLGQGKAF
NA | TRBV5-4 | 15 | ASSFGGAGASTDTQY
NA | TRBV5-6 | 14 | ASSLLGTGSNYGYT
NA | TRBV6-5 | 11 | ASASRGNQPQH
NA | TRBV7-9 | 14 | ASSLGGTGANYGYT
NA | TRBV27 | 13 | ASSLRLAASYEQY
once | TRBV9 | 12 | ASSARDYYNEQF
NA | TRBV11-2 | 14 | ASSYGLAGRQETQY
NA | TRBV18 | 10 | ASSTSTDTQY
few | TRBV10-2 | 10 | ASSERGAEAF
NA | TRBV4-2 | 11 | ASSPGPTLGYT
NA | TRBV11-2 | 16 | ASSLAPKGLAGGYEQY
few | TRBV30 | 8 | AYRVGGYT
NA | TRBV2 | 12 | ASSEGQWNSPLH